One sample yielded the 21 T cell receptor beta chains listed below, sequenced in a study of blood T cells in healthy people across ages. Through a sample-barcoded 5' primer and a J-beta primer mix, a second PCR was run for roughly 6 to 12 cycles. TCRdb reprocessed the 5' RACE reads via MiXCR and lists one record per CDR3 protein. The table lists about 780,000 distinct CDR3 sequences, roughly 46% of them singletons. What was sequenced was blood. The receptor source for this set is an elderly man in good health.

The chain has TRBV5-6 and TRBJ2-1; 9 nucleotides align to TRBD2. The J call is uncertain, as TRBJ2-7 better fits the DNA end. CDR3 length: 16 amino acids. Per the germline V gene, CDR1 is SGHDT and CDR2 is YYEEEE. The CDR3 DNA reads as TGTGCCAGCAGCTCGCTAGCGGGAAACTCCTACAATGAGCAGTACTTC. It specifies CASSSLAGNSYNEQYF.

This clonotype was detected only a few times. V is TRBV7-3 and J is TRBJ2-3; TRBD2 aligns across 12 bases. The CDR3 loop spans 15 amino acids. V trimming: 6 bases; J trimming: 3 bases; junction bases outside the gene matches: 4. In germline, CDR1 is SGHTA, CDR2 FQGTGA. CDR3 amino acids: CASSSTSGRTDTQYF. The CDR3 DNA reads TGTGCCAGCAGTTCGACTAGCGGGAGAACAGATACGCAGTATTTT. The whole variable domain, remainder taken from reference TRBV7-3 and TRBJ2-3, is GAGVSQTPSNKVTEKGKYVELRCDPISGHTALYWYRQSLGQGPEFLIYFQGTGAADDSGLPNDRFFAVRPEGSVSTLKIQRTERGDSAVYLCASSSTSGRTDTQYFGPGTRLTVL.

The gene calls are TRBV12-3 or TRBV12-4 and TRBJ1-1; no reliable D call. With 4 bases removed from V and 3 bases from J, the gap between germline ends came to 12 bases. The CDR3 has 14 residues. The CDR3 spells CASSSLQAYTEAFF. CDR3 sequence (DNA): TGTGCCAGCAGTTCCCTGCAGGCCTACACTGAAGCTTTCTTT.

The table lists this clonotype with a few counts. The rearrangement uses TRBV20-1 and TRBJ2-7, with 10 bases matching TRBD2. The CDR3 loop spans 14 amino acids. Per the germline V gene, CDR1 is DFQATT and CDR2 is SNEGSKA (reference sequence). V dropped 4 bases and J dropped 6; count of bases not matched to a gene: 9. CDR3 region: CSANSAGGPGEQYF. The CDR3 DNA reads TGCAGTGCTAACTCAGCGGGAGGGCCGGGCGAGCAGTACTTC.

A few counts support this clonotype. V and J are TRBV5-6 and TRBJ2-7, with a weak D call TRBD2 (6 bases). CDR3 size: 15 residues. The germline V gene encodes CDR1 SGHDT and CDR2 YYEEEE. Trimming shortened V by 3 bases and J by 0 bases, and 13 bases separated the two germline ends. In DNA form, the CDR3 reads TGTGCCAGCAGCTATGCGGGACGGAGCTCCTACGAGCAGTACTTC. As protein: CASSYAGRSSYEQYF.

The chain joins TRBV25-1 to TRBJ1-1; D might be TRBD1 (5 bases). This CDR3 is 12 amino acids long. Trimming pared 1 base from V and 11 bases from J, leaving 11 bases between. Germline assignment: CDR1 MGHDK and CDR2 SYGVNS. The CDR3 loop reads CASSELGDTAFF. In DNA, the CDR3 is TGTGCCAGCAGTGAATTGGGGGATACGGCTTTCTTT.

In its sample, this clonotype was seen many times. V and J are TRBV4-3 and TRBJ2-7, with a possible D match to TRBD2 (6 bases). Germline lookup yields CDR1 LGHNA and CDR2 YSLEER. With 3 bases removed from V and 2 bases from J, the gap between germline ends came to 14 bases. The CDR3 length is 15 residues. The CDR3 reads CASSHHIGGTYEQYF. CDR3 DNA sequence: TGCGCCAGCAGCCACCACATCGGGGGAACCTACGAGCAGTACTTC.

The V gene is TRBV5-1, the J gene TRBJ1-1; D is unclear. CDR1 SGHRS and CDR2 YFSETQ come from the germline V gene. Between the trimmed V and J ends, which lost 2 bases and 2 bases, there was a span of 16 bases. The CDR3 totals 16 residues. This chain's CDR3 is CASSLGPGLPNTEAFF. CDR3 coding DNA: TGCGCCAGCAGCTTAGGACCTGGACTTCCAAACACTGAAGCTTTCTTT.

V gene TRBV24-1 combines with J gene TRBJ2-3; 10 bases agree with TRBD1. V dropped 3 bases and J dropped 5; count of bases not matched to a gene: 4. The V gene's germline CDR1 is KGHDR and CDR2 SFDVKD. CDR3 length equals 15 residues. CDR3 in DNA: TGTGCCACCAGTGATGTAGGGACAGGGGTAGATACGCAGTATTTT. This encodes CATSDVGTGVDTQYF.

V and J are TRBV29-1 and TRBJ1-2; unclear D gene. Trimming pared 6 bases from V and 4 bases from J, leaving 12 bases between. CDR1 SQVTM and CDR2 ANQGSEA come from the germline V gene. There are 12 residues in the CDR3. In DNA, the CDR3 is TGCAGCGTGGTCTGGGAGACCTATGGCTACACCTTC. Residues: CSVVWETYGYTF.

The genes are TRBV9 and TRBJ2-1; perhaps D is TRBD1 or TRBD2 (5 bases each). This CDR3 region has 16 residues. The germline V and J ends were trimmed by 4 bases and 3 bases, with 17 bases remaining between them. Germline V lookup: CDR1 SGDLS, CDR2 YYNGEE. CDR3 region: CASSRGGGTFYNEQFF. For the CDR3, the DNA is TGTGCCAGCAGCCGGGGTGGGGGAACCTTCTACAATGAGCAGTTCTTC. Filled out from reference TRBV9 and TRBJ2-1, the complete variable domain reads DSGVTQTPKHLITATGQRVTLRCSPRSGDLSVYWYQQSLDQGLQFLIQYYNGEERAKGNILERFSAQQFPDLHSELNLSSLELGDSALYFCASSRGGGTFYNEQFFGPGTRLTVL.

The rearrangement links TRBV25-1 to TRBJ1-6; unclear D gene. The CDR3 sequence is 16 residues long. With 4 bases removed from V and 3 bases from J, the gap between germline ends came to 13 bases. CDR1 and CDR2 from the germline V gene are MGHDK and SYGVNS. DNA of the CDR3: TGTGCCAGCAGTGCACGGGCAGGAGGCTATAATTCACCCCTCCACTTT. Encoded protein: CASSARAGGYNSPLHF.

For this clonotype: One end of the junction varies from germline; a read error may be responsible. The chain joins TRBV4-2 to TRBJ2-1, with D perhaps TRBD2 (5 bases). The CDR3 contains 14 residues. Germline CDR1 is LGHNA and CDR2 is YNFKEQ. The CDR3 DNA follows: TGTGCCAGCATCCAAGGCGGTAGCGAGACTGAGCAGTTCTTC. This encodes CASIQGGSETEQFF.

V gene TRBV27 combines with J gene TRBJ2-3; tentative D call: TRBD1 (5 bases). Germline-derived CDR1 and CDR2 are MNHEY and SMNVEV (reference sequence). The V end lost 0 bases, the J end lost 0 bases, and 7 bases lay between the germline ends. The CDR3 runs 15 residues. CDR3 sequence reads: CASSLSDSSTDTQYF. In DNA, the CDR3 is TGTGCCAGCAGTTTATCTGACAGCAGCACAGATACGCAGTATTTT.

The rearrangement links TRBV15 to TRBJ2-3, with TRBD1 as a possible D gene (6 bases). V shed 0 bases and J shed 4 bases, with 8 bases lying between them. From germline, CDR1 is LNHNV and CDR2 YYDKDF (reference sequence). This CDR3 spans 14 amino acids. In nucleotides, the CDR3 is TGTGCCACCAGCAGAGACCCAGGGGCAGATACGCAGTATTTT. Protein product: CATSRDPGADTQYF.

This clonotype was counted many times. This chain connects TRBV5-1 to TRBJ2-1, with TRBD1 identical over 11 bases. Germline trimming cut 4 bases from V and 6 bases from J; bases unmatched to any gene: 9. The length of the CDR3 is 16 residues. The germline V gene has CDR1 SGHRS and CDR2 YFSETQ. DNA for the CDR3: TGCGCCAGCAGCACCTCCGGGACAGGGGGAATCAATGAGCAGTTCTTC. Translated: CASSTSGTGGINEQFF.

The chain joins TRBV5-1 to TRBJ2-4, with unresolved D. The germline V gene has CDR1 SGHRS and CDR2 YFSETQ. This CDR3 comprises 14 residues. V was trimmed by 5 bases and J by 1 base, leaving 10 bases between them. The CDR3 DNA sequence: TGCGCCAGCAGATTCGAGTCTGCCAAAAACATTCAGTACTTC. Its translation is CASRFESAKNIQYF.

CDR3 loop: CASSQGHYGYTF. DNA of the CDR3: TGTGCCAGCAGCCAGGGACACTATGGCTACACCTTC. The chain employs TRBV7-2 and TRBJ1-2, with D possibly TRBD1 on 5 matching bases. The CDR3 consists of 12 residues. V shed 5 bases and J shed 3 bases, with 7 bases lying between them. Germline V gives CDR1 SGHTA, CDR2 FQGNSA.

This clonotype was detected many times. The J gene is TRBJ2-1, the V gene TRBV4-2; D not certain. The germline V and J ends were trimmed by 0 bases and 10 bases, with 13 bases remaining between them. The CDR3 runs to 14 residues. Germline V gene data show CDR1 as LGHNA and CDR2 as YNFKEQ. CDR3 region: CASSQDRTYGEQFF. For the CDR3, the DNA is TGTGCCAGCAGCCAAGATAGAACCTACGGGGAGCAGTTCTTC.

This clonotype was counted many times. V is TRBV7-2 and J is TRBJ2-2, with TRBD2 identical over 9 bases. The CDR3 is made up of 16 amino acids. The V and J ends lost 6 bases and 0 bases, in that order; junction bases with no gene match: 5. The V gene's germline CDR1 is SGHTA and CDR2 FQGNSA. CDR3 region: CASRSSSGANTGELFF. Written as DNA, the CDR3 is TGTGCCAGCAGGTCTTCTAGCGGGGCGAACACCGGGGAGCTGTTTTTT.

CDR3 nucleotides: TGTGCCAGGATATCTGGGTATCATGCAACTAATGAAAAACTGTTTTTT. This gives the protein CARISGYHATNEKLFF. The chain has TRBV9 and TRBJ1-4; D uncertain. The CDR3 is made up of 16 amino acids. Germline assignment: CDR1 SGDLS and CDR2 YYNGEE. Trimming stripped 8 bases from V and 0 bases from J, with 17 bases between.